This record concerns one T cell receptor beta chain sequence. This sample stems from a study of blood T cell repertoires in COVID-19. As for the study in general: Some COVID-19 samples were acute and others convalescent; all came from the United States, Italy and Spain. The cDNA or gDNA used as material had been derived from T cells, B-cell-depleted T cells, or PBMCs.

The length of the CDR3 is 17 residues. Germline lookup yields CDR1 LGHDT and CDR2 YNNKEL (reference sequence). V shed 6 bases and J 8 bases; nucleotides not matched to a gene: 18. Sequenced by immunoSEQ multiplex PCR; TCRdb stores in-frame clones only, minus some. Among about 50,000 clones, approximately 86% were seen once, and the ten largest hold around 4%. The sample taken for sequencing was peripheral blood. The clonotype originates from an elderly man with active COVID-19. V gene TRBV3-1 (or the pseudogene TRBV3-2) combines with J gene TRBJ2-1; 8 bases map to TRBD2. CDR3 region: CASRQSGRVISNDEQFF. In nucleotides, the CDR3 is TGTGCCAGCAGACAGAGCGGGAGAGTGATAAGTAATGATGAGCAGTTCTTC.